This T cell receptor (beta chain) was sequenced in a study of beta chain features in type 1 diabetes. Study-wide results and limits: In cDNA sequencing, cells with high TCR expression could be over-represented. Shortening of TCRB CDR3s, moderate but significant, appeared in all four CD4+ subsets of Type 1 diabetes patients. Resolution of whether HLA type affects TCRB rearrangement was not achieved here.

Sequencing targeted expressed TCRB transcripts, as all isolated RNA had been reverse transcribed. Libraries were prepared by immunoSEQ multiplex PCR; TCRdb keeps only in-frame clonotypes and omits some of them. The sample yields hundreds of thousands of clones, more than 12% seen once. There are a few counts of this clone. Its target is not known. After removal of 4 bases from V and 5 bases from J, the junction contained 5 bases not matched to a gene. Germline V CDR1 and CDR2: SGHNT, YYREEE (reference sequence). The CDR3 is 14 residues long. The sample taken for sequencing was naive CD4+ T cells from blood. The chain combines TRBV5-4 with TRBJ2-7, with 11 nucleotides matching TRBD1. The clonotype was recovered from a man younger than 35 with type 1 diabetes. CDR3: CASSRDRGSDEQYF. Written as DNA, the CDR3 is TGTGCCAGCAGCCGGGACAGGGGGAGTGACGAGCAGTACTTC. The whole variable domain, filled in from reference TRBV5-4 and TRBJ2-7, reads ETGVTQSPTHLIKTRGQQVTLRCSSQSGHNTVSWYQQALGQGPQFIFQYYREEENGRGNFPPRFSGLQFPNYSSELNVNALELDDSALYLCASSRDRGSDEQYFGPGTRLTVT.